This T cell receptor (beta chain) was identified during a study of T cell changes during pregnancy in multiple sclerosis. The CDR3 runs to 15 residues. Germline lookup yields CDR1 LGHNA and CDR2 YSLEER. V was pared by 1 base and J by 4 bases, with 11 bases between. The data were produced by immunoSEQ multiplex PCR, yet TCRdb's version contains in-frame clones alone and is incomplete. There are 65,000 to 85,000 clones in the sample; 90% occur only once, and over 7.5% lies in the top ten. The sequences come from peripheral blood, collected after pregnancy. This sequence joins TRBV4-3 and TRBJ1-3; D unresolved. This TCR was recovered from a female donor in good health, enrolled as a control in a pregnancy study. CDR3 sequence reads: CASSQALSSGNTIYF. CDR3 DNA sequence: TGCGCCAGCAGCCAAGCCCTCTCGAGCGGAAACACCATATATTTT.